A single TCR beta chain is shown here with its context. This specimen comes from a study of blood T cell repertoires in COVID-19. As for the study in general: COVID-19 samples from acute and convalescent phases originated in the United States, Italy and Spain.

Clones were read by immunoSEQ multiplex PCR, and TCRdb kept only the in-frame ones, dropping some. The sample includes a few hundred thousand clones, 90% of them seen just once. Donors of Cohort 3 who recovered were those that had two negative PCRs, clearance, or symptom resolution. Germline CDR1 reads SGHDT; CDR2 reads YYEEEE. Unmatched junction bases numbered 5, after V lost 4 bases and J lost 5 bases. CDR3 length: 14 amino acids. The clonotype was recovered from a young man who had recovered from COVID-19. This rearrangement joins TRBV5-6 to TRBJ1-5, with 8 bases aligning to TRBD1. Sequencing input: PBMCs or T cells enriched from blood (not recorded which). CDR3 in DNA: TGTGCCAGCAGCCTAGGACAGGGATATCAGCCCCAGCATTTT. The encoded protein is CASSLGQGYQPQHF.